The next 2 T cell receptor beta chains were all read from a single sample in a study of T cells after yellow fever vaccination. MiXCR, applied by TCRdb to the 5' RACE reads, yields one record per CDR3 protein. In the table there are approximately 510,000 distinct CDR3 sequences, around a fifth of which are singletons. Source: PBMCs, taken more than 20 days after the first yellow fever vaccination. The receptor set was obtained from a man aged 18 to 29 who received the YFV17D yellow fever vaccine.

This clonotype was seen a handful of times. The genes are TRBV28 and TRBJ1-6; tentative D call: TRBD1 (6 bases). Trimming removed 5 bases at V and 7 bases at J, with 18 bases between. The CDR3 sequence is 16 residues long. Germline V lookup: CDR1 MDHEN, CDR2 SYDVKM. The CDR3 bases are TGTGCCAGCAGTGGTCCCGGAGGGGGTGTGAATTCACCCCTCCACTTT. It yields the protein CASSGPGGGVNSPLHF.

The chain carries TRBV6-2 or TRBV6-3 and TRBJ1-5; D gene uncertain. Germline V lookup: CDR1 MNHEY, CDR2 SVGEGT. This CDR3 contains 15 residues. Deletions cut 5 bases from V and 0 bases from J, with 11 bases between. This CDR3 reads CASSEGRNSNQPQHF. Written as DNA, the CDR3 is TGTGCCAGCAGTGAGGGCCGCAATAGCAATCAGCCCCAGCATTTT.